This TCR beta chain was identified in a study of blood T cell repertoires in COVID-19. Some clones are missing from TCRdb's copy, which holds only in-frame ones; the method was immunoSEQ multiplex PCR. The data contain 300,000 or so clones, 85% to 90% of them singletons. CDR3 length equals 14 residues. CDR1 is SGHRS, CDR2 YFSETQ, per germline. V shed 4 bases and J shed 3 bases, with 10 bases lying between them. A remark on this clone: Other DNA sequences within the sample encode an identical CDR3.

Individuals drawn from under 30 US areas were about 18 to 90 years old. The source material was PBMCs or T cells enriched from blood (not recorded which). The chain has TRBV5-1 and TRBJ2-2; D remains ambiguous. This clonotype was sampled from a woman under 30 who had recovered from COVID-19. CDR3 in DNA: TGCGCCAGCAGCCTAGAGAGGTACACCGGGGAGCTGTTTTTT. Protein: CASSLERYTGELFF.